This T cell receptor beta chain was identified during a study of cytomegalovirus exposure and HLA in healthy donors. Study-wide results and caveats: The authors listed some 160 TCR beta chains as cytomegalovirus-associated.

In the case of this clone: Antigen specificity is unknown.

This table comes from immunoSEQ multiplex PCR, and its TCRdb copy is limited to in-frame clones, with some not included. The table has about 190,000 clones, 86% seen once; the top ten hold 1.4% to 1.5%. The CDR3 is 13 amino acids. From germline, CDR1 is MNHEY and CDR2 SVGAGI. V was clipped by 7 bases and J by 3 bases; unmatched bases: 4. This sequence was found in a woman aged 18-29 years in good health and CMV-seronegative. Sample: PBMCs. The V gene is TRBV6-5, the J gene TRBJ2-7; 9 positions agree with TRBD2. Here the CDR3 reads CASNLAGNYEQYF. The CDR3 DNA is TGTGCCAGCAACCTAGCGGGGAACTACGAGCAGTACTTC.